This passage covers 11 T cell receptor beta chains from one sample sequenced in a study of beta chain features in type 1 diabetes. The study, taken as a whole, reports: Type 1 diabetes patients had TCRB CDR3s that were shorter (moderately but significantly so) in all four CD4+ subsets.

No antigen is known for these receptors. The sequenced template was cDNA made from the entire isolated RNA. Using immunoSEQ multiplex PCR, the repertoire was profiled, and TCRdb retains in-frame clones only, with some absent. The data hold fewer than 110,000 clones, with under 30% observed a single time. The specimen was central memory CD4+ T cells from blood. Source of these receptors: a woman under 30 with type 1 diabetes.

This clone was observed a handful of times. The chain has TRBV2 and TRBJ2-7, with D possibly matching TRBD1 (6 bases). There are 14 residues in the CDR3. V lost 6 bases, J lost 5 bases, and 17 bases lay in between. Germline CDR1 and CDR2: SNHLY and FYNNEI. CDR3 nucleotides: TGTGCCAGCAGGAGGGAGAGGGGGTGGAACGAGCAGTACGTC. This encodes CASRRERGWNEQYV.

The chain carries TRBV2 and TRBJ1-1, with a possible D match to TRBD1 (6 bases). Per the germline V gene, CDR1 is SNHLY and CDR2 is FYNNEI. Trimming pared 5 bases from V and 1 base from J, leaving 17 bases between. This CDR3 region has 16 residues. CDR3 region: CASSKGGSLSNTEAFF. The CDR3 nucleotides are TGTGCCAGCAGTAAGGGGGGGTCCCTATCGAACACTGAAGCTTTCTTT.

DNA of the CDR3: TGTGCCAGCAGTTCGCGCGGGAAAGGTTGGGATGAGCAGTTCTTC. This gives the protein CASSSRGKGWDEQFF. The rearrangement links TRBV6-5 to TRBJ2-1, with D possibly matching TRBD2 (6 bases). Germline CDR1 is MNHEY and CDR2 is SVGAGI. V gave up 4 bases and J gave up 8 bases, with 18 bases separating them. The length of the CDR3 is 15 residues.

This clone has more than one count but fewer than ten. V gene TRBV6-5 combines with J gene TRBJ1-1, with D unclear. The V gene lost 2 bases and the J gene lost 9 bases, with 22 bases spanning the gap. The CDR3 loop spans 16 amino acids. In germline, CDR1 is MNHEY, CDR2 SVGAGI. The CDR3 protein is CASSYVFGRGTGKAFF. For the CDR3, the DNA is TGTGCCAGCAGTTACGTATTTGGACGGGGAACGGGAAAAGCTTTCTTT.

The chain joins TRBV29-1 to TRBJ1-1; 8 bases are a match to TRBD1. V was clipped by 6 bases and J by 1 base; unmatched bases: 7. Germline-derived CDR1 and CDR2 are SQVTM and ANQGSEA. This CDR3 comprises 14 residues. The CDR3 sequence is CSVDRDSGNTEAFF. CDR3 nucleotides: TGCAGCGTGGACAGGGACAGTGGGAACACTGAAGCTTTCTTT. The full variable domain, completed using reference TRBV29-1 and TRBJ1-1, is SAVISQKPSRDICQRGTSLTIQCQVDSQVTMMFWYRQQPGQSLTLIATANQGSEATYESGFVIDKFPISRPNLTFSTLTVSNMSPEDSSIYLCSVDRDSGNTEAFFGQGTRLTVV.

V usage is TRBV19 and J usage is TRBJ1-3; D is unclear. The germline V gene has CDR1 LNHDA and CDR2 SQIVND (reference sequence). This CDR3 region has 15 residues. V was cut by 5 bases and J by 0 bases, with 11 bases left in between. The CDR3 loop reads CASSLKQLSGNTIYF. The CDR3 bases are TGTGCCAGTAGTCTAAAACAGCTCTCTGGAAACACCATATATTTT.

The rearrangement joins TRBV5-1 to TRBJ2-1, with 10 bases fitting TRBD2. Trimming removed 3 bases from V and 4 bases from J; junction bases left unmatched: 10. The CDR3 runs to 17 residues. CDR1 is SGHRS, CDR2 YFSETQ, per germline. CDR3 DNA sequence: TGCGCCAGCAGCTCCCAGGGACTAGCGTTAACATACAATGAGCAGTTCTTC. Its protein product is CASSSQGLALTYNEQFF.

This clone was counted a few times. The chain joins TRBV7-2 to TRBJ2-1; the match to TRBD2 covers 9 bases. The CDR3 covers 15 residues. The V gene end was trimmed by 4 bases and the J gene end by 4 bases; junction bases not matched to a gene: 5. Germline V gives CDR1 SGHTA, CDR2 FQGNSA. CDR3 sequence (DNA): TGTGCCAGCAGCTCCGGACTAGCGTCATACAATGAGCAGTTCTTC. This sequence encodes CASSSGLASYNEQFF.

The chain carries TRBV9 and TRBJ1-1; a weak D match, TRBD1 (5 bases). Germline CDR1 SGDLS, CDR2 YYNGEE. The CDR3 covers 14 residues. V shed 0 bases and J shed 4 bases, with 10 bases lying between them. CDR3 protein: CASSVGGAPTEAFF. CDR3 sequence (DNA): TGTGCCAGCAGCGTAGGCGGGGCCCCCACTGAAGCTTTCTTT. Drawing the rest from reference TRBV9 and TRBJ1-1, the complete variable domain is DSGVTQTPKHLITATGQRVTLRCSPRSGDLSVYWYQQSLDQGLQFLIQYYNGEERAKGNILERFSAQQFPDLHSELNLSSLELGDSALYFCASSVGGAPTEAFFGQGTRLTVV.

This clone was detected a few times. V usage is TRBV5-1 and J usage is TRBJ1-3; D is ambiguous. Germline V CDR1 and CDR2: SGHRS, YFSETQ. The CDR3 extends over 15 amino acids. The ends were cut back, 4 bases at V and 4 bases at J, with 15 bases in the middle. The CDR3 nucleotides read TGCGCCAGCAGCCCTCAAGGAGGCTCCGGAAACACCATATATTTT. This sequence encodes CASSPQGGSGNTIYF.

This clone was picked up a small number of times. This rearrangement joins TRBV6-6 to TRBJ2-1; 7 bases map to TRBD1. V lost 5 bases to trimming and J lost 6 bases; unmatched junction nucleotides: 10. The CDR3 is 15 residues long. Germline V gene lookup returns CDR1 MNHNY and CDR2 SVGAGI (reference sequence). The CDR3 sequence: CASSDTGAAFNEQFF. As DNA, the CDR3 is TGTGCCAGCAGTGACACAGGGGCTGCTTTCAATGAGCAGTTCTTC.